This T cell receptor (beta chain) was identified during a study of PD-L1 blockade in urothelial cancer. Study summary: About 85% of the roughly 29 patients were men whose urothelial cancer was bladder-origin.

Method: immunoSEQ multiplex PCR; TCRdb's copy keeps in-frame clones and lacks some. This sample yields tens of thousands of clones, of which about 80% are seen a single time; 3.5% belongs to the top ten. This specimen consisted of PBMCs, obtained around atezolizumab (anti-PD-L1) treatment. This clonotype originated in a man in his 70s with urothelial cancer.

CDR3 region: CASIPGQGFETQYF. The DNA of the CDR3 is TGCGCCAGCATCCCGGGACAGGGTTTTGAGACCCAGTACTTC. The gene calls are TRBV5-1 and TRBJ2-5; TRBD1 matches 9 bases. The germline gives CDR1 SGHRS, CDR2 YFSETQ. This CDR3 contains 14 residues. The trim removed 6 bases at V and 5 bases at J, leaving 8 bases unmatched.